One sample yielded the 23 T cell receptor beta chains listed below, sequenced in a study of yellow fever vaccine responses in identical twins. In TCRdb, the RT-PCR reads were re-called with MiXCR into one record per CDR3 protein. The sample carries nearly 700 distinct CDR3 sequences, 70% to 90% recorded once. This specimen was T cells from blood (PBMCs), unsorted or a sorted subset (not recorded which), taken before or after yellow fever vaccination (not recorded which). The receptors come from a female donor who received the yellow fever vaccine.

This chain connects TRBV24-1 to TRBJ2-1; D remains ambiguous. Germline CDR1 is KGHDR and CDR2 is SFDVKD. The CDR3 is 11 amino acids. The ends were cut back, 6 bases at V and 3 bases at J, with 2 bases in the middle. In DNA, the CDR3 is TGTGCCACCAGTCGCTACAATGAGCAGTTCTTC. This codes for CATSRYNEQFF.

DNA for the CDR3: TGTGCCAGCAGTGATCCCGGGTGGAACACTGAAGCTTTCTTT. Amino acid sequence: CASSDPGWNTEAFF. The genes are TRBV2 and TRBJ1-1; no clear D. Germline-derived CDR1 and CDR2 are SNHLY and FYNNEI. The CDR3 totals 14 residues. The ends were cut back, 3 bases at V and 1 base at J, with 9 bases in the middle.

This sequence joins TRBV7-9 and TRBJ2-7; no firm D call. CDR3 size: 12 residues. Germline lookup yields CDR1 SEHNR and CDR2 FQNEAQ (reference sequence). V was shortened by 1 base and J by 6 bases, with 7 bases between the two germline ends. The CDR3 region is CASSLVAPEQYF. DNA of the CDR3: TGTGCCAGCAGCTTAGTAGCCCCCGAGCAGTACTTC.

The CDR3 loop is CASSHRGRDEAFF. DNA for the CDR3: TGCGCCAGCAGCCACAGGGGGCGGGATGAAGCTTTCTTT. V is TRBV5-1 and J is TRBJ1-1, with 9 bases identical to TRBD1. This CDR3 spans 13 amino acids. Germline V CDR1 and CDR2: SGHRS, YFSETQ. V dropped 4 bases and J dropped 7; count of bases not matched to a gene: 5.

The chain has TRBV5-4 and TRBJ2-3; a possible D gene is TRBD2 (5 bases). Trimming removed 0 bases from V and 1 base from J, with 12 bases in between. This CDR3 is built from 16 residues. Germline values: CDR1 SGHNT, CDR2 YYREEE (reference sequence). CDR3 sequence: CASSLARSAGTDTQYF. CDR3 DNA: TGTGCCAGCAGCTTGGCCCGGTCAGCGGGCACAGATACGCAGTATTTT.

This chain links TRBV12-3 or TRBV12-4 with TRBJ2-2; D might be TRBD1 (6 bases). The V gene lost 1 base and the J gene lost 4 bases, with 13 bases spanning the gap. The CDR3 is made up of 16 amino acids. CDR3 nucleotide sequence: TGTGCCAGCAGTTTAGACAGGGCGGTCGGCACCGGGGAGCTGTTTTTT. Amino acid sequence: CASSLDRAVGTGELFF.

V is TRBV18 and J is TRBJ1-1; D might be TRBD1 (6 bases). The CDR3 sequence is 15 residues long. Trimming took 0 bases from V and 2 from J, leaving 10 bases between them. The germline CDR1 and CDR2 sequences are KGHSH and LQKENI. CDR3 amino acids: CASSPPIRGNTEAFF. The DNA of the CDR3 is TGTGCCAGCTCACCACCGATCAGGGGCAACACTGAAGCTTTCTTT.

The rearrangement links TRBV20-1 to TRBJ2-1; 14 bases map to TRBD2. The length of the CDR3 is 16 residues. V lost 6 bases and J lost 3; bases outside the gene matches: 7. Looked up from germline, CDR1 is DFQATT and CDR2 is SNEGSKA (reference sequence). CDR3 residues: CSARGTSGGNYNEQFF. CDR3 DNA: TGCAGTGCCAGGGGGACTAGCGGGGGAAACTACAATGAGCAGTTCTTC.

This rearrangement joins TRBV29-1 to TRBJ2-7; 9 bases line up with TRBD2. Germline lookup yields CDR1 SQVTM and CDR2 ANQGSEA. With V trimmed by 7 bases and J by 0 bases, 7 bases remained unmatched. The CDR3 is 14 amino acids. The CDR3 DNA reads as TGCAGCGCTACCATAGCGGGAGTCTCCTACGAGCAGTACTTC. Encoded protein: CSATIAGVSYEQYF.

This chain joins TRBV19 and TRBJ2-2; D gene uncertain. This CDR3 region has 12 residues. Germline V gene sequence: CDR1 LNHDA, CDR2 SQIVND (reference sequence). Trimming cost V 5 bases and J 2 bases, with 3 bases left between them. The DNA for the CDR3 is TGTGCCAGTAGTCCTAACACCGGGGAGCTGTTTTTT. Translation: CASSPNTGELFF.

This clonotype has just one count. The gene calls are TRBV6-5 and TRBJ2-1; no clear D gene. Germline CDR1 is MNHEY and CDR2 is SVGAGI. The CDR3 totals 15 residues. Trimming stripped 0 bases from V and 6 bases from J, with 12 bases between. The CDR3, as DNA: TGTGCCAGCAGTTACTCGGAATCTTTCTTCAATGAGCAGTTCTTC. Protein product: CASSYSESFFNEQFF.

The chain has TRBV29-1 and TRBJ2-3; 7 bases line up with TRBD2. Looked up from germline, CDR1 is SQVTM and CDR2 is ANQGSEA. The CDR3 has 14 amino acids. The V gene end was trimmed by 6 bases and the J gene end by 7 bases; junction bases not matched to a gene: 13. The chain's CDR3 is CSVPSGGVRYTQYF. The CDR3 DNA reads as TGCAGCGTCCCGTCGGGAGGAGTTAGGTATACGCAGTATTTT.

This rearrangement joins TRBV23-1 to TRBJ2-2; tentatively, D is TRBD1 (5 bases). TRBV23-1 is an ORF for which the function is uncertain. The CDR3 totals 14 residues. V lost 10 bases, J lost 2 bases, and 14 bases lay in between. The CDR3 sequence: CATMSGNNTGELFF. The CDR3 DNA follows: TGCGCCACAATGTCAGGGAACAACACCGGGGAGCTGTTTTTT.

The V call is TRBV7-1, the J call TRBJ2-1, with D unresolved. TRBV7-1 is treated as an ORF (open reading frame) with a function not yet certain. V lost 1 base and J 9 bases, leaving 16 bases between the germline ends. The CDR3 has 15 amino acids. The CDR3 spells CASSSGFHQTPEQFF. In DNA, the CDR3 is TGTGCCAGCAGCTCAGGGTTCCACCAAACTCCTGAGCAGTTCTTC.

V usage is TRBV23-1 and J usage is TRBJ2-1, with D perhaps matching TRBD1 (5 bases). TRBV23-1 is an ORF for which the function is uncertain. This CDR3 comprises 16 residues. The ends were cut back, 3 bases at V and 1 base at J, with 13 bases in the middle. For the CDR3, the DNA is TGCGCCAGCAGTCACCCGGTGGGGCCTTCCTACAATGAGCAGTTCTTC. It specifies CASSHPVGPSYNEQFF.

The rearrangement uses TRBV18 and TRBJ1-1; D is undetermined. Per the germline V gene, CDR1 is KGHSH and CDR2 is LQKENI. The V and J ends lost 6 bases and 1 base respectively, with 12 bases between them. CDR3 length: 14 residues. The CDR3 spells CASSGRLTNTEAFF. The CDR3 bases are TGTGCCAGCTCCGGGAGGTTAACGAACACTGAAGCTTTCTTT.

V gene TRBV5-1 combines with J gene TRBJ2-1; 7 bases line up with TRBD1. The CDR3 is 14 amino acids. Germline trimming cut 4 bases from V and 7 bases from J; bases unmatched to any gene: 8. Germline CDR1 SGHRS, CDR2 YFSETQ. The CDR3 reads CASSIDREVNEQFF. CDR3 in DNA: TGCGCCAGCAGCATCGACAGGGAAGTGAATGAGCAGTTCTTC.

This clonotype appeared a few times. The chain joins TRBV30 to TRBJ1-1; D uncertain. Deletions cut 5 bases from V and 0 bases from J, with 10 bases between. The CDR3 is 13 amino acids. The germline CDR1 and CDR2 sequences are GTSNPN and SVGIG (reference sequence). CDR3 bases: TGTGCCTGGGAAGGACCGTTGAACACTGAAGCTTTCTTT. Its protein is CAWEGPLNTEAFF.

The chain uses TRBV6-1 and TRBJ1-1; 7 bases line up with TRBD1. With V trimmed by 5 bases and J by 1 base, 4 bases remained unmatched. CDR3 length: 14 residues. Germline values: CDR1 MNHNS, CDR2 SASEGT. The CDR3 loop reads CASSKRTGNTEAFF. In DNA form, the CDR3 reads TGTGCCAGCAGTAAACGGACAGGGAACACTGAAGCTTTCTTT.

The V gene is TRBV4-2, the J gene TRBJ1-3; D may be TRBD1 (6 bases). Per the germline V gene, CDR1 is LGHNA and CDR2 is YNFKEQ. The length of the CDR3 is 14 residues. Trimming removed 4 bases from V and 6 bases from J, with 13 bases in between. This chain's CDR3 is CASSLNRAENTIYF. The DNA for the CDR3 is TGTGCCAGCAGCCTAAACAGGGCTGAAAACACCATATATTTT.

V and J are TRBV2 and TRBJ2-3; 10 nucleotides align to TRBD2. J was trimmed by 5 bases and V by 2 bases; bases with no gene match: 4. The CDR3 is 15 amino acids. Germline lookup yields CDR1 SNHLY and CDR2 FYNNEI. The CDR3 region is CASSETSGKLDTQYF. CDR3 sequence (DNA): TGTGCCAGCAGTGAAACTAGCGGGAAGCTAGATACGCAGTATTTT. The entire variable domain, with the rest obtained from reference TRBV2 and TRBJ2-3, is as follows: EPEVTQTPSHQVTQMGQEVILRCVPISNHLYFYWYRQILGQKVEFLVSFYNNEISEKSEIFDDQFSVERPDGSNFTLKIRSTKLEDSAMYFCASSETSGKLDTQYFGPGTRLTVL.

The chain joins TRBV18 to TRBJ1-1; D is perhaps TRBD1 (5 bases). This CDR3 has 14 amino acids. Looked up from germline, CDR1 is KGHSH and CDR2 is LQKENI. V dropped 5 bases and J dropped 4 bases, with 14 bases sitting between them. The CDR3 nucleotides read TGTGCCAGCTCAACACAGGTCCGGGGCACTGAAGCTTTCTTT. Translation gives CASSTQVRGTEAFF.

The rearrangement links TRBV27 to TRBJ1-5; 8 nucleotides match TRBD1. Germline V gene sequence: CDR1 MNHEY, CDR2 SMNVEV (reference sequence). Germline trimming cut 1 base from V and 5 bases from J; bases unmatched to any gene: 7. This CDR3 contains 16 residues. CDR3 amino acids: CASSLLWPGGYQPQHF. In nucleotides, the CDR3 is TGTGCCAGCAGTTTATTGTGGCCAGGGGGCTATCAGCCCCAGCATTTT.